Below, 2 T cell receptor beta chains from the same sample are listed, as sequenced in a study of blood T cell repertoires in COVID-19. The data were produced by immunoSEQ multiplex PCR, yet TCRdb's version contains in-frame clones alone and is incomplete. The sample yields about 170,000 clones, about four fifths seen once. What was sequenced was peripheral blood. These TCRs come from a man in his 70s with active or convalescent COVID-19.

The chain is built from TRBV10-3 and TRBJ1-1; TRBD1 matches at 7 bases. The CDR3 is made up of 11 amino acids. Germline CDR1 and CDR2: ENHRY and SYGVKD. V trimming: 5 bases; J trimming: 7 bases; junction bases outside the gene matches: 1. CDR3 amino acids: CAISRQGEAFF. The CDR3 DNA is TGTGCCATCAGTCGACAGGGTGAAGCTTTCTTT.

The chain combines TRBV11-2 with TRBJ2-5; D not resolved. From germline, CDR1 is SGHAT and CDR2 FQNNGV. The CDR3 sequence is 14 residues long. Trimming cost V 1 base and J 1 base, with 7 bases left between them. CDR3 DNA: TGTGCCAGCAGCTTAGGTAGACTCCAAGAGACCCAGTACTTC. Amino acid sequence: CASSLGRLQETQYF.